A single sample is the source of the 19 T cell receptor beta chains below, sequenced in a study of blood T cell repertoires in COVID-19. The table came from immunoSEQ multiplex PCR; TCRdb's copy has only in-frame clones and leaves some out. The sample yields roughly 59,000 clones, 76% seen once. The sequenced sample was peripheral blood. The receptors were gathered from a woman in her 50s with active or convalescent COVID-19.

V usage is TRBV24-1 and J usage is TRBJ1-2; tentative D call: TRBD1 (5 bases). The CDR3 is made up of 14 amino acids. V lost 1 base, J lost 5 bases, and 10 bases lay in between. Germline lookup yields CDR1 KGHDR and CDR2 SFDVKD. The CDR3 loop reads CATSDFRQGYGYTF. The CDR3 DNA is TGTGCCACCAGTGATTTTAGGCAGGGTTATGGCTACACCTTC.

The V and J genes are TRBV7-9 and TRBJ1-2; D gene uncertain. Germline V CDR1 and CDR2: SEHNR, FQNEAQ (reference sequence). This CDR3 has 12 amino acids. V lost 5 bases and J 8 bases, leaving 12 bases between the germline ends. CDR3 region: CASSPTVPGYTF. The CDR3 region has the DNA TGTGCCAGCAGCCCAACAGTGCCCGGCTACACCTTC.

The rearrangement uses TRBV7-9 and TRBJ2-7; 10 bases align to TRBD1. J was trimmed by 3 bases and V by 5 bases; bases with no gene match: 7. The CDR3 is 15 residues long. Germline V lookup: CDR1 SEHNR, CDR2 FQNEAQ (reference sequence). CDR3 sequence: CASSGGTGAGYEQYF. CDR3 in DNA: TGTGCCAGCAGCGGAGGGACAGGGGCGGGCTACGAGCAGTACTTC.

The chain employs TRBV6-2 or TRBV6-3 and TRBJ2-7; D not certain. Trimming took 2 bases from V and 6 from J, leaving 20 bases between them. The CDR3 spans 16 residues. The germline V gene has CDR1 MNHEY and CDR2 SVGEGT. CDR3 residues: CASSYGLSAPWLEQYF. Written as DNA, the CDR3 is TGTGCCAGCAGTTACGGGCTCTCAGCCCCCTGGCTCGAGCAGTACTTC.

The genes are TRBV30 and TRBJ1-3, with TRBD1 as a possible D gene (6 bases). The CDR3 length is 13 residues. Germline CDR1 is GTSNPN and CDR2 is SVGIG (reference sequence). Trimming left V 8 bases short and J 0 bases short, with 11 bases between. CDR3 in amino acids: CAGVQGSGNTIYF. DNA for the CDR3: TGTGCCGGTGTACAGGGCTCTGGAAACACCATATATTTT.

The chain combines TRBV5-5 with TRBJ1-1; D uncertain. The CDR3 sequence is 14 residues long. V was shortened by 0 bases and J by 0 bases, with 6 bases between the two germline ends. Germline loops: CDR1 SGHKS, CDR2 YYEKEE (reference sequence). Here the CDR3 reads CASSLDWLNTEAFF. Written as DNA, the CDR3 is TGTGCCAGCAGCTTGGACTGGTTGAACACTGAAGCTTTCTTT.

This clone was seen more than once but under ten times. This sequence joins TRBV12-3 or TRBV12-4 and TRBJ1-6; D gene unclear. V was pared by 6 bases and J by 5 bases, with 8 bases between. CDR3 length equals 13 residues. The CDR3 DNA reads TGTGCCAGCAGAACCGAGAATAATTCACCCCTCCACTTT. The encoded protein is CASRTENNSPLHF.

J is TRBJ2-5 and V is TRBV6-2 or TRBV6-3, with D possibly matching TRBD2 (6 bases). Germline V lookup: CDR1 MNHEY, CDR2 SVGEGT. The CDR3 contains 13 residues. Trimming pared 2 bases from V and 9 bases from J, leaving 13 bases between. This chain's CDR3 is CASSYTGRGAQYF. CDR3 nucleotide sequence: TGTGCCAGCAGTTACACCGGGAGAGGGGCCCAGTACTTC.

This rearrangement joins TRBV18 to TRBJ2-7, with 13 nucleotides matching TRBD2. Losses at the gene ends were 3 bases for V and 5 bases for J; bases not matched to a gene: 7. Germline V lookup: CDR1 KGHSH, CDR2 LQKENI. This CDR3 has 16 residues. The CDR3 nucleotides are TGTGCCAGCTCACCCCCTGGACTAGCGGGAGCTAACGAGCAGTACTTC. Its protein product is CASSPPGLAGANEQYF.

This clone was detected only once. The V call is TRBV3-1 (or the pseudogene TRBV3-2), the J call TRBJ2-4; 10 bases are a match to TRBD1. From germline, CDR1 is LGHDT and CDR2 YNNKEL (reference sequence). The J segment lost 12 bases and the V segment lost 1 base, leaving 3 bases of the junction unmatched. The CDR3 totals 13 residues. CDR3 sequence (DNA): TGTGCCAGCAGCCAAGGGGACAGGGGCACTCAGTACTTC. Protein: CASSQGDRGTQYF.

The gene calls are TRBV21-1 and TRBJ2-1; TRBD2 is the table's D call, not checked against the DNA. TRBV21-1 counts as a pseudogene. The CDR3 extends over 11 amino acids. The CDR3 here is CASSRRPQQFF. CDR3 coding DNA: TGTGCCAGCAGCAGGCGGCCACAGCAGTTCTTC.

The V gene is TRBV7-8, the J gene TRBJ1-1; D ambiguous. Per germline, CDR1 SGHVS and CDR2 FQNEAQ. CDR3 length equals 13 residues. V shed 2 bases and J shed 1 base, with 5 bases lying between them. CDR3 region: CASSLPSNTEAFF. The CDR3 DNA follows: TGTGCCAGCAGCTTACCGTCGAACACTGAAGCTTTCTTT.

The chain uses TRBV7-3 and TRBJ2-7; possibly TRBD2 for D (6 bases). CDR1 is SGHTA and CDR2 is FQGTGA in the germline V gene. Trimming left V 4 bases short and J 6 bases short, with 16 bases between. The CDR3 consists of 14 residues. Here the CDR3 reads CASSSHRRAREQYF. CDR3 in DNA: TGTGCCAGCAGCTCTCACCGGAGGGCACGCGAGCAGTACTTC. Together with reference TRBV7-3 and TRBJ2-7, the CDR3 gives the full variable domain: GAGVSQTPSNKVTEKGKYVELRCDPISGHTALYWYRQSLGQGPEFLIYFQGTGAADDSGLPNDRFFAVRPEGSVSTLKIQRTERGDSAVYLCASSSHRRAREQYFGPGTRLTVT.

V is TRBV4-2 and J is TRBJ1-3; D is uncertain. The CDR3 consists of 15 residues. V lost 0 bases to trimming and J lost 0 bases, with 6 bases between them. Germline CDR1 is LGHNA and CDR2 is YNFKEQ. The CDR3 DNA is TGTGCCAGCAGCCAAGAGCAGGTCTCTGGAAACACCATATATTTT. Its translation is CASSQEQVSGNTIYF.

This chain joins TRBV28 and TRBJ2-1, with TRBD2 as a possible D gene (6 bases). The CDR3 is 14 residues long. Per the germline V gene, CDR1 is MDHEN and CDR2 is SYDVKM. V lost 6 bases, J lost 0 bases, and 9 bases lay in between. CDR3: CASRAGSSYNEQFF. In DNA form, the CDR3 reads TGTGCCAGCAGGGCGGGGAGCTCCTACAATGAGCAGTTCTTC. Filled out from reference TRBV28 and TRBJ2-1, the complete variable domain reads DVKVTQSSRYLVKRTGEKVFLECVQDMDHENMFWYRQDPGLGLRLIYFSYDVKMKEKGDIPEGYSVSREKKERFSLILESASTNQTSMYLCASRAGSSYNEQFFGPGTRLTVL.

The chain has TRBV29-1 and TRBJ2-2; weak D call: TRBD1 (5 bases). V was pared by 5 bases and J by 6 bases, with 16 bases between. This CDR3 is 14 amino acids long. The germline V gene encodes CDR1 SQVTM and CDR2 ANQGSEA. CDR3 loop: CSVSRGIGAGELFF. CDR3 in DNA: TGCAGCGTTTCAAGGGGCATAGGGGCCGGGGAGCTGTTTTTT.

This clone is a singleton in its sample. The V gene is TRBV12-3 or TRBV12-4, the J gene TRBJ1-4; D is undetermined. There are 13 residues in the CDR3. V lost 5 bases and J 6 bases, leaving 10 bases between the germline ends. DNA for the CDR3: TGTGCCAGCAGTAGGCTGCGGGATGAAAAACTGTTTTTT. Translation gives CASSRLRDEKLFF.

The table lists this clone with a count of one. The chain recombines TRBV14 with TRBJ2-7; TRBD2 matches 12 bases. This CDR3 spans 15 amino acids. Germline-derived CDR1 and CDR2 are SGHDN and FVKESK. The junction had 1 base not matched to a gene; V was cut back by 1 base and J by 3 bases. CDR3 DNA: TGTGCCAGCAGCCAAGGACTAGCGGGAGTCTACGAGCAGTACTTC. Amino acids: CASSQGLAGVYEQYF.

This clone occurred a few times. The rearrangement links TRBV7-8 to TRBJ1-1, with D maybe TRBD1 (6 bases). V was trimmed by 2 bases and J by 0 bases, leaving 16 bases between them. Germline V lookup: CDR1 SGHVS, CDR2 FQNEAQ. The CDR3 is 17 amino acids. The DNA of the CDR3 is TGTGCCAGCAGCTTAAGCGGGGGCCACAGGGTGAACACTGAAGCTTTCTTT. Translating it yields CASSLSGGHRVNTEAFF.